This TCR beta chain comes out of a study of shared T cell receptors in the human thymus (dated by TCRdb to the early 2020s). The study in broad terms: The study investigated the way shared, self-reactive T-cell receptor alpha chains are produced in the human thymus.

The library was built by means of the immunoSEQ multiplex PCR assay. TCRdb carries this immuneACCESS record with in-frame sequences only. Its versions omit some clonotypes, under half of them owing to an unresolved V gene in the studies checked, with the rest unexplained. Within this sample are roughly 660,000 clones, with more than 75% of them counted one time only. Roughly 0.0097% of the sample goes to the ten largest clones. CDR1 and CDR2 were assigned from the germline V gene as LGHNT and FRNRAP. After removal of 0 bases from V and 3 bases from J, the junction retains 7 bases not matched to a gene. Spanning cysteine to phenylalanine, the CDR3 consists of 17 amino acids. Solely the CDR3 DNA is kept, with 51 bases framed from the first base. About this clone: Its antigen is not yet known. Per-base qualities were not stored, and no clone one base away is much larger.

This sample was also put to use in a study of human thymus T cells. The second paper states: The donors were immunologically healthy infants in Finland who had open corrective cardiac surgery for congenital heart defects. The thymus tissue came from surgical resects taken out during corrective cardiac surgery. V and J gene segment usage appeared biased in both thymic and peripheral blood repertoires. Highly overlapping thymic TCR repertoires among unrelated individuals were reported in the related research. TCR alpha and beta repertoires from roughly eight infant thymus samples and a few related peripheral blood samples were characterized in the study. Donor ages ranging from about 6 to 244 days were recorded, and several male and two female infants were included in the cohort. After being mechanically released from the tissue, thymocytes were kept at -70 degrees C in pellets of about 9.5-30 million cells. A QIAsymphony instrument was used to extract genomic DNA from frozen cell pellets. Using the immunoSEQ multiplex PCR assay, the TCRB and TCRAD loci were amplified from a standardized quantity of quality-controlled genomic DNA. Amplicons spanned the V(D)J region at a length sufficient to cover the CDR3 and identify V and J genes. Amplicon sequencing was performed on an Illumina platform through the commercial immunoSEQ service. Primer bias and sequencing errors were corrected using previously described methods, and TCRAD and TCRB definitions followed the IMGT database. Analysis of the repertoires was done with immunoSEQ Analyzer 3.0 and VDJTools and included basic statistics, V/J segment usage, diversity estimates, rarefaction and pairwise overlap. Diversity was estimated using the Chao1, ChaoE, Efron-Thisted, Shannon and inverse Simpson indices, and was also estimated on datasets down-sampled to the size of the smallest sample. Repertoire overlap was determined by strict matching of CDR3 nucleotide sequence, V gene and J gene, and Jaccard-based multidimensional scaling clustering was applied. On average, roughly 850,000 unique TCRB clonotypes were obtained from thymus samples, compared with about 84,000 from blood samples.

This receptor was taken from a boy younger than two with a congenital heart defect. Donor details come from another sample of the same person, matched by shared clones. The chain uses TRBV12-5 and TRBJ2-2, with 7 bases in between that match TRBD2. Sequenced input: thymocytes. CDR3 protein: CASGLVLAGWYTGELFF. The DNA reads as follows: TGTGCTAGTGGTTTGGTATTAGCGGGTTGGTACACCGGGGAGCTGTTTTTT.